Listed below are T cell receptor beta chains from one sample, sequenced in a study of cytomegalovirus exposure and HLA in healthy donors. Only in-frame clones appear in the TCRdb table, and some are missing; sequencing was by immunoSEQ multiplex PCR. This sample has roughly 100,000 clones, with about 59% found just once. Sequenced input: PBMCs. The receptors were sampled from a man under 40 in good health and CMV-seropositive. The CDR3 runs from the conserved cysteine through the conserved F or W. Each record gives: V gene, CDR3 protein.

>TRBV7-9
CASSFGGGAYEQYF
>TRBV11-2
CASSPDTYNEKLFF
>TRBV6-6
CASRPGDYEQYF
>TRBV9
CASSVLAGGADTQYF
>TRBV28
CASSRGGTGNTEAFF
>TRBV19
CASTREGEGGYTF
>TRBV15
CATSRSGGGVVYEQYF
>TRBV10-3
CAISGAGDTQYF
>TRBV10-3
CAISEAGGALGELFF
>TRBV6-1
CASSGGGGGRYEQYF
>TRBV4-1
CASSRDQVREKNAFF
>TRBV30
CAWRREVYGYTF
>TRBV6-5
CASSYSSGGENNEQFF
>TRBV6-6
CASQRGPGELFF
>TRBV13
CASKARRTTQETQYF
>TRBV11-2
CASSSTRLAGFTDTQYF
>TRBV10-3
CAISALNTEAFF
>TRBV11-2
CASSALGQNTEAFF
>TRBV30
CAGPRTSYNEQFF
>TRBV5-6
CASSLVSGGWGEQFF
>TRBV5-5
CASSLVYSRYYEQYF
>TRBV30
CAWIPVANTGELFF
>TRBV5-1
CASSLQGASMKSGTEAFF
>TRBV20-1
CSPTGGHGYTF
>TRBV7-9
CASNNGLAANNEQFF
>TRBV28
CASSLAAGYYGYTF
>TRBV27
CASSPGGEAAGYTF
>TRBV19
CASSVGQKNYGYTF
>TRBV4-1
CASSQTIGTGGTGELFF
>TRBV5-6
CASSSASFFSGGYTF
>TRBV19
CASSIVLQVSNGYTF
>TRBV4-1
CASSQASGGGETQYF
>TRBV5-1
CASSLAQPNYGYTF
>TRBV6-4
CASSDSTTGANVLTF
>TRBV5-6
CASSGDRGNYGYAF
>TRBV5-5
CASSLEGTDKNIQYF
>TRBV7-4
CASSPRQGGGEQYF
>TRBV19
CASSITGDSPLHF
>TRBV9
CASSVGVGGVQETQYF
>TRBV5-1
CASSLVPVQETQYF
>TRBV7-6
CASSLMSDTEAFF
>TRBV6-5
CASSYYTGVTEAFF
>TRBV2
CASRGAGVQETQYF
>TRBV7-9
CASSPLPAANTGELFF
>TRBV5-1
CASSSLPGGVSTDTQYF
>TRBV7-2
CASSLGQGAQEQYF
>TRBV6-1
CASRTIGGLGGPQHF
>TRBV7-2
CASSWTSYNEQFF
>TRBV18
CASSPPGQGVAFF
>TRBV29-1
CSVEVAGGLNTGELFF
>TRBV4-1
CASSSISFEAFF
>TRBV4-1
CASSQEGTGGIEQFF
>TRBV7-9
CSSSLALAGTYNEQFF
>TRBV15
CATSATAGGEKLFF